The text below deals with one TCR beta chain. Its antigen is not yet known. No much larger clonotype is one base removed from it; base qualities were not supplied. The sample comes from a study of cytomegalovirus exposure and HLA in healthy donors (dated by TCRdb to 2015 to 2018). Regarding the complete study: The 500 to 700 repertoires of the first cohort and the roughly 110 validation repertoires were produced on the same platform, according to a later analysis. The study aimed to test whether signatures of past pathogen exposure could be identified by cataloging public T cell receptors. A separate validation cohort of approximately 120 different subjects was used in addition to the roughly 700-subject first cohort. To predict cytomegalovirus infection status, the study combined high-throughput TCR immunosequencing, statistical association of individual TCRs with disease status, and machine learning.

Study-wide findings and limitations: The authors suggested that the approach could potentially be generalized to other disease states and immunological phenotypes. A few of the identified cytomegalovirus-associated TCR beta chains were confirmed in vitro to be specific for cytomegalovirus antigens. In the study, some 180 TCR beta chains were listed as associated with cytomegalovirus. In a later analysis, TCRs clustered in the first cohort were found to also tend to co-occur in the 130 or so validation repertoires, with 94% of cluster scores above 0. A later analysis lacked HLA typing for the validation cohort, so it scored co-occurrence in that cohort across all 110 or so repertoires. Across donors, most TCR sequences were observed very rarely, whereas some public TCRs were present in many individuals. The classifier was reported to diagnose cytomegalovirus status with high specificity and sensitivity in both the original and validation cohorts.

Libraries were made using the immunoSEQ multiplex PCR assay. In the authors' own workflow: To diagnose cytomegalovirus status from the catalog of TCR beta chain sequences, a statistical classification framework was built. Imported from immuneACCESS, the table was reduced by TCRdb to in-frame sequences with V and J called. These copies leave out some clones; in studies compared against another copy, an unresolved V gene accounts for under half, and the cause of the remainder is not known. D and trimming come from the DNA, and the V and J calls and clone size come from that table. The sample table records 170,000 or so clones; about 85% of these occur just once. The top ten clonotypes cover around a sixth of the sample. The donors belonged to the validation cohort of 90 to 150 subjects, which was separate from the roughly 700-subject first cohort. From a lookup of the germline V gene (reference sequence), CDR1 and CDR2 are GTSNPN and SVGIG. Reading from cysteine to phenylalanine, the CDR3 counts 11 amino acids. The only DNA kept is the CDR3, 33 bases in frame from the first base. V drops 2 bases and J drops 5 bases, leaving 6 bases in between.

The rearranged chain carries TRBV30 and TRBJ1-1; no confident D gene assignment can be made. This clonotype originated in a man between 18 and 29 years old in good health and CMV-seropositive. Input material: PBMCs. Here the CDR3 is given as CAWSRRTEAFF. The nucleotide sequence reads TGTGCCTGGAGTAGGCGGACTGAAGCTTTCTTT.